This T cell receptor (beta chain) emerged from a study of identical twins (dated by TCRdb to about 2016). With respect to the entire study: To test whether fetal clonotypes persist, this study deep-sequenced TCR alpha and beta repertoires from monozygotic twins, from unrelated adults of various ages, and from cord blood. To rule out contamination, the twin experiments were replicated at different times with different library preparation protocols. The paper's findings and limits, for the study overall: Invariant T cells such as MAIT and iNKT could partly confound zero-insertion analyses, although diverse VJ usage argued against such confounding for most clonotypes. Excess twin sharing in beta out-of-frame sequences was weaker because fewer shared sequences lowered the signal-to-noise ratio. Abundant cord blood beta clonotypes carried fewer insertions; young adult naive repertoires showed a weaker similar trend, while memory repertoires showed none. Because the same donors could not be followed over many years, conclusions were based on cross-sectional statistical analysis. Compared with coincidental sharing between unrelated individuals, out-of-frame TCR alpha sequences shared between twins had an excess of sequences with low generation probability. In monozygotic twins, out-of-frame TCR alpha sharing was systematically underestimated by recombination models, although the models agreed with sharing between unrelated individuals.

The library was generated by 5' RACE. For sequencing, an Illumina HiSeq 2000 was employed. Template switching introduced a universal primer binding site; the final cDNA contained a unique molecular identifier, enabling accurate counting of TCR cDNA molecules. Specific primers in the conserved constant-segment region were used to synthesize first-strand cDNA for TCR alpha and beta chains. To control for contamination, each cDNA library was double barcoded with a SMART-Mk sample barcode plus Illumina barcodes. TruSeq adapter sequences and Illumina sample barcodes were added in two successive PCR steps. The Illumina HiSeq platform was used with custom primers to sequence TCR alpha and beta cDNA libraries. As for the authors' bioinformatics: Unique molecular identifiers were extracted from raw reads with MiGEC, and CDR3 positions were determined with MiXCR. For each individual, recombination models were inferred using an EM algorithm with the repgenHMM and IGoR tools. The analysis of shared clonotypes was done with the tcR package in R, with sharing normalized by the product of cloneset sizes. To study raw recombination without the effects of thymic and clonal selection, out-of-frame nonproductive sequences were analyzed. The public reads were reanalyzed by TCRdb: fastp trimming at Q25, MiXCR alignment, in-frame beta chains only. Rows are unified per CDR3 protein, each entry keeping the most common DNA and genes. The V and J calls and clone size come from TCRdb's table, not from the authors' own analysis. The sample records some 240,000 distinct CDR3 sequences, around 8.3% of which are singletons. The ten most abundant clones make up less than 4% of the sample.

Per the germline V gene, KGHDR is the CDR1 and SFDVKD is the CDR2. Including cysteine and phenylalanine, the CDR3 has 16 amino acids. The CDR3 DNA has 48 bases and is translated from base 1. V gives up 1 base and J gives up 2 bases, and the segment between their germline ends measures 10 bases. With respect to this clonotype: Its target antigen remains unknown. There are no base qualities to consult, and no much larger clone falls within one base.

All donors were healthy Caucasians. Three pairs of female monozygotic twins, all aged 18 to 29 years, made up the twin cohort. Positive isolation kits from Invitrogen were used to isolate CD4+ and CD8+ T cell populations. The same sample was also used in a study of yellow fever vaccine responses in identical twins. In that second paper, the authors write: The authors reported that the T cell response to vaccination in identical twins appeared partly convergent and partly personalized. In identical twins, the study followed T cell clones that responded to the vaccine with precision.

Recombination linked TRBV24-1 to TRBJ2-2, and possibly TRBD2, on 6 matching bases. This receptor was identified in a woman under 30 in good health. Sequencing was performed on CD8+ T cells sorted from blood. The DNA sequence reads TGTGCCACCAGTGATTTTTCGGGGGACAACACCGGGGAGCTGTTTTTT. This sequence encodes CATSDFSGDNTGELFF.